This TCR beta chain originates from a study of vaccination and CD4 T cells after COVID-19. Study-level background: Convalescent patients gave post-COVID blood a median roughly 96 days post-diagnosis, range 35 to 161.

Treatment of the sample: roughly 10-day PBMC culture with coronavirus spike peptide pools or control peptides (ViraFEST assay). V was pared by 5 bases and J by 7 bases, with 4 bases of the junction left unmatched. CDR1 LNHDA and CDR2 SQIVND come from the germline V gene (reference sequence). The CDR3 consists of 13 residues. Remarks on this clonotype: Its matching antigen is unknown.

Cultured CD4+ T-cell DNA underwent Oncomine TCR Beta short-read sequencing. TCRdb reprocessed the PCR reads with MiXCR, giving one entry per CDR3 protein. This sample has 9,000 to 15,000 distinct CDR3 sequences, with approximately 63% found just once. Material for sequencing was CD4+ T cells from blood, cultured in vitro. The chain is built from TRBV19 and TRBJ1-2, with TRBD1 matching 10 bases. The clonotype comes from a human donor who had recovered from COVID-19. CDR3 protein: CASSDRGPAGYTF. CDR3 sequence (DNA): TGTGCCAGTAGTGACAGGGGGCCCGCTGGCTACACCTTC. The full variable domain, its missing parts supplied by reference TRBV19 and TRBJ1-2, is DGGITQSPKYLFRKEGQNVTLSCEQNLNHDAMYWYRQDPGQGLRLIYYSQIVNDFQKGDIAEGYSVSREKKESFPLTVTSAQKNPTAFYLCASSDRGPAGYTFGSGTRLTVV.